Given below is one TCR beta chain in context. Its antigen is unidentified. The sample is drawn from a study of cytomegalovirus exposure and HLA in healthy donors. Findings of the study overall: Rare sequences made up most TCRs, while some public TCRs were found in many donors. Investigators reported 150 to 200 TCR beta chains as tied to cytomegalovirus. CMV antigen specificity of a few CMV-associated chains was confirmed in vitro.

Using immunoSEQ multiplex PCR, the repertoire was profiled, and TCRdb retains in-frame clones only, with some absent. The sample carries 150,000 to 200,000 clones, less than 95% recorded once. The CDR3 is made up of 20 amino acids. CDR1 is SGHRS and CDR2 is YFSETQ in the germline V gene. Unmatched junction bases numbered 18, after V lost 5 bases and J lost 3 bases. The receptor was derived from a woman between 18 and 30 years old in good health and CMV-seropositive. V gene TRBV5-1 combines with J gene TRBJ2-5; the match to TRBD2 covers 14 bases. Sequenced sample: PBMCs. CDR3 sequence (DNA): TGCGCCAGCAGACCCAGGACGACTAGCGGGAGGGGAAATGCAAAAGAGACCCAGTACTTC. Encoded protein: CASRPRTTSGRGNAKETQYF.